There are a few counts of the clone carrying this TCR beta chain. The V gene lost 4 bases and the J gene lost 6 bases, with 15 bases spanning the gap. The germline V gene has CDR1 MGHDK and CDR2 SYGVNS. The CDR3 spans 14 residues. This sample is drawn from a study of T cells after yellow fever vaccination. TCRdb redid the calling of the 5' RACE reads with MiXCR, one entry per CDR3 protein. This sample carries 50,000 to 75,000 distinct CDR3 sequences, approximately 5.5% of them seen once, and the ten largest clones take 31%. The sequence was obtained from a man aged 18 to 29 who received the YFV17D yellow fever vaccine. The sequenced sample was PBMCs, either bulk or a sorted T-cell subset (CD4+, CD8+, memory, or dextramer-sorted; not recorded which), obtained on the day of the yellow fever booster vaccination. This sequence joins TRBV25-1 and TRBJ1-2; D unresolved. The CDR3 nucleotides are TGTGCCAGCAGTGGGAGTGGCCCATGGGATGGCTACACCTTC. Protein: CASSGSGPWDGYTF.